This entry lists 17 T cell receptor beta chains sequenced from one sample in a study of molecular identifiers for immune sequencing clone quantification. TCRdb fed the PCR reads into MiXCR, producing one record per CDR3 protein. In the table there are about 510,000 distinct CDR3 sequences, around 23% of which are singletons. Sample: naive CD8+ T cells from blood, with Jurkat cell RNA spiked in. The sample's subset: FACS-sorted CD8+CD4-CCR7+CD45RA+ naive T cells. Every receptor here comes from a human donor in good health. Some libraries in this study had Jurkat cell RNA spiked in.

This clonotype was observed a handful of times. This chain links TRBV7-2 with TRBJ1-5, with D unresolved. The CDR3 covers 13 residues. V lost 4 bases and J 6 bases, leaving 10 bases between the germline ends. Germline V lookup: CDR1 SGHTA, CDR2 FQGNSA. The CDR3 here is CASSSAGGQPQHF. The CDR3 bases are TGTGCCAGCAGCTCTGCAGGAGGTCAGCCCCAGCATTTT.

This clonotype was found a few times. The chain carries TRBV10-3 and TRBJ2-5; 8 nucleotides match TRBD1. The CDR3 has 15 residues. Germline assignment: CDR1 ENHRY and CDR2 SYGVKD. V lost 2 bases to trimming and J lost 5 bases; unmatched junction nucleotides: 7. This chain's CDR3 is CAISETGQGVETQYF. As DNA, the CDR3 is TGTGCCATCAGTGAGACCGGACAGGGAGTCGAGACCCAGTACTTC.

This clonotype has a count of ten or more. This sequence joins TRBV28 and TRBJ1-1, with a possible D match to TRBD1 (5 bases). Trimming pared 6 bases from V and 1 base from J, leaving 9 bases between. The CDR3 is 13 amino acids. The germline CDR1 and CDR2 sequences are MDHEN and SYDVKM. The CDR3 region is CASSLGANTEAFF. The CDR3 nucleotides read TGTGCCAGCAGCCTAGGGGCGAACACTGAAGCTTTCTTT. The complete variable domain, with remaining parts taken from reference TRBV28 and TRBJ1-1, reads DVKVTQSSRYLVKRTGEKVFLECVQDMDHENMFWYRQDPGLGLRLIYFSYDVKMKEKGDIPEGYSVSREKKERFSLILESASTNQTSMYLCASSLGANTEAFFGQGTRLTVV.

A note on this clonotype: One junction end does not reproduce the germline sequence, and a read error may be involved. The chain carries TRBV24-1 and TRBJ2-1; perhaps TRBD1 as D (6 bases). Germline V gene lookup returns CDR1 KGHDR and CDR2 SFDVKD. CDR3 length: 14 residues. The CDR3 sequence: CATSDVGQYHEQLF. CDR3 sequence (DNA): TGTGCCACCAGTGATGTAGGACAGTACCATGAGCAGCTCTTC.

Concerning this clonotype itself: Possible read error: a much larger clone is one base away. The chain has TRBV29-1 and TRBJ2-7; 8 nucleotides agree with TRBD1. The junction had 7 bases not matched to a gene; V was cut back by 6 bases and J by 6 bases. The germline V gene encodes CDR1 SQVTM and CDR2 ANQGSEA. There are 12 residues in the CDR3. The CDR3 protein is CSVSQGQVEQYF. CDR3 DNA sequence: TGCAGCGTGAGTCAGGGACAGGTCGAGCAGTACTTC.

This clonotype was observed many times. The DNA of the CDR3 is TGTGCCAGCAGCTTAGCACTATGGGGTTCAGATACGCAGTATTTT. Protein: CASSLALWGSDTQYF. The chain links TRBV7-2 to TRBJ2-3; D is uncertain. Germline lookup yields CDR1 SGHTA and CDR2 FQGNSA. This CDR3 comprises 15 residues. The V end was cut by 0 bases, the J end by 4 bases, with 11 bases between.

This clonotype turned up a few times. The J gene is TRBJ1-1, the V gene TRBV5-6; perhaps TRBD1 as D (6 bases). V dropped 0 bases and J dropped 1 base, with 10 bases sitting between them. CDR3 length: 15 amino acids. Per the germline V gene, CDR1 is SGHDT and CDR2 is YYEEEE. The DNA of the CDR3 is TGTGCCAGCAGCTTGGAAGGGACAACGAACACTGAAGCTTTCTTT. Protein: CASSLEGTTNTEAFF. Together with reference TRBV5-6 and TRBJ1-1, the CDR3 gives the full variable domain: DAGVTQSPTHLIKTRGQQVTLRCSPKSGHDTVSWYQQALGQGPQFIFQYYEEEERQRGNFPDRFSGHQFPNYSSELNVNALLLGDSALYLCASSLEGTTNTEAFFGQGTRLTVV.

About this clonotype itself: Lacking the conserved final phenylalanine or tryptophan, this CDR3 likely reflects a read error. This chain joins TRBV7-9 and TRBJ1-3; D remains unclear. The V and J ends lost 4 bases and 0 bases respectively, with 13 bases between them. Germline V lookup: CDR1 SEHNR, CDR2 FQNEAQ (reference sequence). This CDR3 is built from 16 residues. The CDR3 loop reads CASSSPTRHSGNTIYS. In DNA form, the CDR3 reads TGTGCCAGCAGCTCGCCCACCCGACACTCTGGAAACACCATATATTCT.

V and J are TRBV7-2 and TRBJ2-7, with D perhaps being TRBD1 or TRBD2 (6 bases each). The ends were cut back, 6 bases at V and 4 bases at J, with 16 bases in the middle. The V gene's germline CDR1 is SGHTA and CDR2 FQGNSA. The CDR3 extends over 14 amino acids. CDR3 sequence: CASSWGPGAYEQYF. The CDR3 DNA is TGTGCCAGCAGTTGGGGACCGGGGGCATACGAGCAGTACTTC.

The V call is TRBV5-1, the J call TRBJ2-7; D gene unclear. This CDR3 comprises 14 residues. With 0 bases removed from V and 0 bases from J, the gap between germline ends came to 7 bases. The germline gives CDR1 SGHRS, CDR2 YFSETQ. The CDR3 sequence is CASSLAAPSYEQYF. Written as DNA, the CDR3 is TGCGCCAGCAGCTTGGCCGCACCCTCCTACGAGCAGTACTTC.

The table lists this clonotype with many counts. The chain is built from TRBV2 and TRBJ1-1; TRBD1 matches at 10 bases. Germline V gives CDR1 SNHLY, CDR2 FYNNEI. V gave up 4 bases and J gave up 5 bases; unmatched junction bases: 4. The CDR3 length is 14 residues. CDR3 sequence: CASSGSDRGTEAFF. The CDR3 DNA is TGTGCCAGCAGTGGATCGGACAGGGGGACTGAAGCTTTCTTT.

A word on this clonotype: A junction boundary mismatches the germline segment, possibly from a read error. The chain has TRBV29-1 and TRBJ2-3, with TRBD2 as a possible D gene (7 bases). This CDR3 spans 23 amino acids. Germline loops: CDR1 SQVTM, CDR2 ANQGSEA. CDR3 nucleotide sequence: TGCAGCGTTGAAGATTGGGGGCACGAAGGGACTAACATCCCTGACAATCCCCCCGATACGCCGTATTTT. It encodes CSVEDWGHEGTNIPDNPPDTPYF.

This clonotype has a handful of counts. The J gene is TRBJ2-7, the V gene TRBV27; 9 nucleotides line up with TRBD1. Germline lookup yields CDR1 MNHEY and CDR2 SMNVEV (reference sequence). This CDR3 is built from 13 residues. The junction had 4 bases not matched to a gene; V was cut back by 7 bases and J by 3 bases. CDR3 residues: CASTLGQGYEQYF. CDR3 in DNA: TGTGCCAGCACCTTGGGACAGGGCTACGAGCAGTACTTC.

As regards this clonotype: A clone one base away is much larger, so this may be a read error. CDR3 in DNA: TGTACCAGCTCACCATCGGACAGGGGTATTGAAGCTTTCTTT. Its translation: CTSSPSDRGIEAFF. The chain joins TRBV18 to TRBJ1-1; 9 nucleotides align to TRBD1. CDR1 KGHSH and CDR2 LQKENI come from the germline V gene. The CDR3 sequence is 14 residues long.

This clonotype was seen only a few times. The J gene is TRBJ2-1, the V gene TRBV4-3; D possibly corresponds to TRBD1 (6 bases). The CDR3 consists of 15 residues. From germline, CDR1 is LGHNA and CDR2 YSLEER. V lost 4 bases to trimming and J lost 0 bases, with 10 bases between them. The CDR3 loop reads CASSPQGSSYNEQFF. CDR3 nucleotides: TGCGCCAGCAGCCCACAGGGTAGCTCCTACAATGAGCAGTTCTTC.

Many counts were recorded for this clonotype. The CDR3 here is CASSQGLAPYEQYF. Written as DNA, the CDR3 is TGTGCCAGCAGCCAGGGACTAGCCCCCTACGAGCAGTACTTC. V and J are TRBV5-4 and TRBJ2-7, with 9 nucleotides matching TRBD2. After removal of 4 bases from V and 2 bases from J, the junction contained 4 bases not matched to a gene. The CDR3 spans 14 residues. Germline V CDR1 and CDR2: SGHNT, YYREEE (reference sequence). Using reference TRBV5-4 and TRBJ2-7 for the parts outside the CDR3, the full variable domain is ETGVTQSPTHLIKTRGQQVTLRCSSQSGHNTVSWYQQALGQGPQFIFQYYREEENGRGNFPPRFSGLQFPNYSSELNVNALELDDSALYLCASSQGLAPYEQYFGPGTRLTVT.

This clonotype was seen many times. This chain links TRBV29-1 with TRBJ2-1; 10 bases line up with TRBD2. This CDR3 is 14 amino acids long. V was clipped by 6 bases and J by 8 bases; unmatched bases: 10. Looked up from germline, CDR1 is SQVTM and CDR2 is ANQGSEA. CDR3: CSVEPRLAGDEQFF. For the CDR3, the DNA is TGCAGCGTCGAGCCGAGGCTAGCGGGAGATGAGCAGTTCTTC.